One and the same sample provided the 31 T cell receptor beta chains below, sequenced in a study of blood T cell repertoires in COVID-19. Profiling relied on immunoSEQ multiplex PCR, and the TCRdb table lists in-frame clones only, not all of them. This sample yields about 400,000 clones, of which 85% to 90% are seen a single time; less than 2% belongs to the top ten. The sample consisted of PBMCs or T cells enriched from blood (not recorded which). The receptor set was obtained from a woman in her thirties who had recovered from COVID-19.

This clone appeared once. V gene TRBV4-3 combines with J gene TRBJ1-4; D is uncertain. In germline, CDR1 is LGHNA, CDR2 YSLEER. CDR3 length: 13 residues. The V end was cut by 0 bases, the J end by 10 bases, with 9 bases between. The CDR3 sequence is CASSQDRLRKLFF. The CDR3 region has the DNA TGCGCCAGCAGCCAAGACCGCCTGCGAAAACTGTTTTTT.

The chain couples TRBV1 to TRBJ1-2; TRBD1, the D gene given by the table, was not confirmed from the DNA. TRBV1 has pseudogene status. The CDR3 consists of 15 residues. The CDR3 loop is CTSSTYGQGASGYTF. CDR3 coding DNA: TGCACCAGCAGCACATACGGACAGGGGGCTAGTGGCTACACCTTC.

This clone has just a few counts. The same CDR3 is also encoded by other DNA sequences in this sample. The chain recombines TRBV28 with TRBJ2-7; TRBD2 might be the D (6 bases). There are 11 residues in the CDR3. V lost 5 bases to trimming and J lost 6 bases, with 8 bases between them. Germline CDR1 MDHEN, CDR2 SYDVKM. The DNA for the CDR3 is TGTGCCAGCAGTGGGCGGGGCGAGCAGTACTTC. Its translation is CASSGRGEQYF.

V and J are TRBV2 and TRBJ2-2; possibly TRBD1 for D (5 bases). Germline values: CDR1 SNHLY, CDR2 FYNNEI. Trimming took off 6 bases at V and 1 base at J, with 12 bases between the two ends. The CDR3 contains 15 residues. The DNA of the CDR3 is TGTGCCAGCAGCCAAGGGGTAGTGAACACCGGGGAGCTGTTTTTT. Translation: CASSQGVVNTGELFF.

The chain employs TRBV6-5 and TRBJ2-5; TRBD2 aligns across 7 bases. This CDR3 contains 12 residues. V shed 6 bases and J 5 bases; nucleotides not matched to a gene: 3. CDR1 and CDR2 from the germline V gene are MNHEY and SVGAGI. The CDR3 sequence is CASSGLGETQYF. The CDR3 coding sequence is TGTGCCAGCAGCGGACTAGGCGAGACCCAGTACTTC.

CDR3 DNA: TGTGCCACCAGTGCTCCGGGGACAGCTGGGGCCAACGTCCTGACTTTC. Its protein product is CATSAPGTAGANVLTF. The V call is TRBV24-1, the J call TRBJ2-6; 7 nucleotides agree with TRBD1. J lost 2 bases, V lost 5 bases, and 5 bases had no gene match. The length of the CDR3 is 16 residues. Germline V CDR1 and CDR2: KGHDR, SFDVKD.

This chain joins TRBV7-9 and TRBJ1-1; no clear D. Trimming removed 10 bases from V and 2 bases from J, with 20 bases in between. The length of the CDR3 is 15 residues. Germline loops: CDR1 SEHNR, CDR2 FQNEAQ (reference sequence). This CDR3 is CATQERQNINTEAFF. The CDR3 coding sequence is TGTGCCACCCAGGAACGCCAGAACATAAACACTGAAGCTTTCTTT.

This chain joins TRBV9 and TRBJ2-3, with D maybe TRBD2 (6 bases). V dropped 4 bases and J dropped 4 bases, with 19 bases sitting between them. The CDR3 spans 16 residues. Germline V CDR1 and CDR2: SGDLS, YYNGEE. This CDR3 is CASSPHLRRDADTQYF. The CDR3 DNA sequence: TGTGCCAGCAGCCCTCACTTGAGGCGGGACGCAGATACGCAGTATTTT.

V gene TRBV6-5 combines with J gene TRBJ2-1; possible D gene TRBD1, 6 bases. The V end was cut by 3 bases, the J end by 7 bases, with 13 bases between. The CDR3 is 14 residues long. The germline CDR1 and CDR2 sequences are MNHEY and SVGAGI. DNA of the CDR3: TGTGCCAGCAGTTATAGGGGGAACTTGAATGAGCAGTTCTTC. Translated: CASSYRGNLNEQFF.

This clone has just one count. The V gene is TRBV18, the J gene TRBJ2-1; 7 bases are shared with TRBD1. The CDR3 covers 16 residues. In germline, CDR1 is KGHSH, CDR2 LQKENI. V shed 3 bases and J 4 bases; nucleotides not matched to a gene: 9. Here the CDR3 DNA reads TGTGCCAGCTCACCCCCCGGGGCAGGGGGATACAATGAGCAGTTCTTC. Protein product: CASSPPGAGGYNEQFF.

J is TRBJ1-2 and V is TRBV5-1, with TRBD1 identical over 8 bases. The CDR3 loop spans 14 amino acids. V shed 5 bases and J 4 bases; nucleotides not matched to a gene: 7. Germline V gene sequence: CDR1 SGHRS, CDR2 YFSETQ. CDR3 residues: CASRPGQGSYGYTF. CDR3 bases: TGCGCCAGCAGACCCGGACAGGGAAGCTATGGCTACACCTTC.

This clone appeared once. The chain employs TRBV5-1 and TRBJ2-1, with a possible D match to TRBD1 (6 bases). The CDR3 totals 15 residues. From germline, CDR1 is SGHRS and CDR2 YFSETQ. Trimming pared 3 bases from V and 12 bases from J, leaving 22 bases between. CDR3 bases: TGCGCCAGCAGCTCGTCAGGGGCCGGTGGGTTGGGGCAGTTCTTC. Encoded protein: CASSSSGAGGLGQFF.

The chain joins TRBV27 to TRBJ1-1; TRBD1 aligns across 7 bases. After removal of 3 bases from V and 2 bases from J, the junction contained 6 bases not matched to a gene. CDR3 length: 15 residues. Looked up from germline, CDR1 is MNHEY and CDR2 is SMNVEV (reference sequence). The CDR3 nucleotides are TGTGCCAGCAGTTTCTTGGCAGGGGGTAACACTGAAGCTTTCTTT. This translates into CASSFLAGGNTEAFF.

The CDR3 spells CASSYTGDYGYTF. The CDR3 DNA reads as TGTGCCAGTAGTTATACAGGGGACTATGGCTACACCTTC. The chain couples TRBV19 to TRBJ1-2, with TRBD1 matching over 7 bases. This CDR3 has 13 amino acids. The V gene's germline CDR1 is LNHDA and CDR2 SQIVND (reference sequence). The V and J ends lost 5 bases and 3 bases, in that order; junction bases with no gene match: 3.

The chain carries TRBV7-8 and TRBJ2-2, with D tentatively TRBD1 (5 bases). The ends were cut back, 2 bases at V and 4 bases at J, with 20 bases in the middle. CDR3 length: 18 amino acids. Germline V gene data show CDR1 as SGHVS and CDR2 as FQNEAQ. The CDR3 bases are TGTGCCAGCAGCTTACGCACTATATATAGGGGTTCCACCGGGGAGCTGTTTTTT. It is translated as CASSLRTIYRGSTGELFF.

Only one count was recorded for this clone. The chain uses TRBV2 and TRBJ1-1; no reliable D call. This CDR3 has 14 residues. The germline V gene has CDR1 SNHLY and CDR2 FYNNEI. Trimming removed 8 bases at V and 1 base at J, with 14 bases between. The CDR3 loop reads CASGLGSTNTEAFF. The CDR3 DNA reads TGTGCCAGCGGGCTTGGTTCTACGAACACTGAAGCTTTCTTT.

The chain employs TRBV6-6 and TRBJ2-3, with 10 positions matching TRBD1. V dropped 5 bases and J dropped 0; count of bases not matched to a gene: 8. Germline V CDR1 and CDR2: MNHNY, SVGAGI (reference sequence). The CDR3 consists of 17 residues. The CDR3, as DNA: TGTGCCAGCAGTCCGGGACAGGGGATCCCCAGCACAGATACGCAGTATTTT. Protein product: CASSPGQGIPSTDTQYF.

V is TRBV6-5 and J is TRBJ1-5; D is perhaps TRBD1 (6 bases). Germline V lookup: CDR1 MNHEY, CDR2 SVGAGI. V was cut by 6 bases and J by 3 bases, with 9 bases left in between. The CDR3 length is 13 residues. This chain's CDR3 is CASRGQSNQPQHF. The CDR3, as DNA: TGTGCCAGCAGAGGACAGTCCAATCAGCCCCAGCATTTT.

The chain employs TRBV4-2 and TRBJ1-1, with D unclear. CDR3 length equals 14 residues. Germline CDR1 and CDR2: LGHNA and YNFKEQ. V was trimmed by 1 base and J by 3 bases, leaving 9 bases between them. In nucleotides, the CDR3 is TGTGCCAGCAGCCAAGTATACGGGGACACTGAAGCTTTCTTT. It is translated as CASSQVYGDTEAFF.

This sequence joins TRBV4-1 and TRBJ1-5; D unresolved. With 1 base removed from V and 4 bases from J, the gap between germline ends came to 11 bases. Germline V gene data show CDR1 as MGHRA and CDR2 as YSYEKL. CDR3 length: 15 residues. The CDR3 protein is CASSQVAAQNQPQHF. In nucleotides, the CDR3 is TGCGCCAGCAGCCAAGTTGCGGCTCAAAATCAGCCCCAGCATTTT.

V gene TRBV7-6 combines with J gene TRBJ1-1; a weak D match, TRBD1 (6 bases). The CDR3 extends over 15 amino acids. Germline values: CDR1 SGHVS, CDR2 FNYEAQ. V lost 1 base and J 1 base, leaving 10 bases between the germline ends. The CDR3 reads CASSLGRGGNTEAFF. CDR3 DNA sequence: TGTGCCAGCAGCTTAGGGAGGGGGGGGAACACTGAAGCTTTCTTT.

This clone turned up a few times. This sequence joins TRBV5-1 and TRBJ1-2; D remains ambiguous. The CDR3 has 16 amino acids. Germline V gives CDR1 SGHRS, CDR2 YFSETQ. V gave up 0 bases and J gave up 5 bases, with 17 bases separating them. DNA for the CDR3: TGCGCCAGCAGCTTGGATGCTTTCGGGTCCAAGTATGGCTACACCTTC. Amino acid sequence: CASSLDAFGSKYGYTF.

The gene calls are TRBV2 and TRBJ2-5; tentative D call: TRBD1 (6 bases). CDR3 length: 13 amino acids. Trimming removed 8 bases at V and 4 bases at J, with 14 bases between. The germline CDR1 and CDR2 sequences are SNHLY and FYNNEI. The CDR3 loop is CASQPGHLETQYF. The CDR3 region has the DNA TGTGCCAGCCAGCCGGGACACCTAGAGACCCAGTACTTC. The full variable domain, with the rest looked up from reference TRBV2 and TRBJ2-5, is EPEVTQTPSHQVTQMGQEVILRCVPISNHLYFYWYRQILGQKVEFLVSFYNNEISEKSEIFDDQFSVERPDGSNFTLKIRSTKLEDSAMYFCASQPGHLETQYFGPGTRLLVL.

The chain couples TRBV11-2 to TRBJ1-2; D call uncertain. The CDR3 is 14 amino acids. The V end lost 3 bases, the J end lost 8 bases, and 16 bases lay between the germline ends. Per the germline V gene, CDR1 is SGHAT and CDR2 is FQNNGV. CDR3 protein: CASSFGAGGGGYTF. CDR3 in DNA: TGTGCCAGCAGCTTTGGAGCCGGTGGCGGAGGCTACACCTTC.

V and J are TRBV3-1 (or the pseudogene TRBV3-2) and TRBJ2-7, with D maybe TRBD2 (5 bases). Trimming left V 5 bases short and J 2 bases short, with 13 bases between. The germline gives CDR1 LGHDT, CDR2 YNNKEL (reference sequence). The CDR3 sequence is 14 residues long. CDR3 in DNA: TGTGCCAGCAGCAACGAAGGACTCCCCTACGAGCAGTACTTC. Protein sequence: CASSNEGLPYEQYF.

The chain couples TRBV7-2 to TRBJ1-6; D is possibly TRBD1 (5 bases). The CDR3 totals 14 residues. V dropped 5 bases and J dropped 10 bases, with 15 bases sitting between them. Germline V CDR1 and CDR2: SGHTA, FQGNSA. CDR3 DNA: TGTGCCAGCAGCCTAGACCCAGGGATGTCACCCCTCCACTTT. Its translation is CASSLDPGMSPLHF.

This clone was detected once. The chain is built from TRBV7-2 and TRBJ1-2; D might be TRBD1 (6 bases). V lost 4 bases, J lost 8 bases, and 11 bases lay in between. CDR1 is SGHTA, CDR2 FQGNSA, per germline. The CDR3 is 12 residues long. The CDR3 nucleotides read TGTGCCAGCAGCTCTCAGGGGTTCGGCTACACCTTC. Protein sequence: CASSSQGFGYTF.

This chain connects TRBV18 to TRBJ1-1, with D uncertain. The CDR3 consists of 14 residues. The V end was cut by 0 bases, the J end by 4 bases, with 9 bases between. CDR1 and CDR2 from the germline V gene are KGHSH and LQKENI. CDR3 amino acids: CASSPPGRFTEAFF. CDR3 coding DNA: TGTGCCAGCTCACCACCGGGCCGATTCACTGAAGCTTTCTTT. Complete variable domain (other parts from reference TRBV18 and TRBJ1-1): NAGVMQNPRHLVRRRGQEARLRCSPMKGHSHVYWYRQLPEEGLKFMVYLQKENIIDESGMPKERFSAEFPKEGPSILRIQQVVRGDSAAYFCASSPPGRFTEAFFGQGTRLTVV.

This chain connects TRBV6-5 to TRBJ2-2; a possible D gene is TRBD2 (6 bases). V was cut by 7 bases and J by 7 bases, with 13 bases left in between. This CDR3 contains 13 residues. Germline lookup yields CDR1 MNHEY and CDR2 SVGAGI. The CDR3: CASTERGLGELFF. CDR3 nucleotide sequence: TGTGCCAGCACCGAACGGGGACTCGGGGAGCTGTTTTTT.

This clone came up a few times. CDR3 in DNA: TGCGCCAGCAGACCTTTACAGGGCTATGGCTACACCTTC. Amino acids: CASRPLQGYGYTF. V is TRBV5-1 and J is TRBJ1-2; TRBD1 might be the D (6 bases). This CDR3 has 13 amino acids. V was pared by 5 bases and J by 4 bases, with 12 bases between. The germline gives CDR1 SGHRS, CDR2 YFSETQ. Using reference TRBV5-1 and TRBJ1-2 for the parts outside the CDR3, the full variable domain is KAGVTQTPRYLIKTRGQQVTLSCSPISGHRSVSWYQQTPGQGLQFLFEYFSETQRNKGNFPGRFSGRQFSNSRSEMNVSTLELGDSALYLCASRPLQGYGYTFGSGTRLTVV.

The rearrangement links TRBV5-1 to TRBJ1-1; 7 nucleotides line up with TRBD1. CDR1 and CDR2 from the germline V gene are SGHRS and YFSETQ. The trim removed 2 bases at V and 0 bases at J, leaving 13 bases unmatched. The CDR3 is 18 residues long. The CDR3 sequence is CASSFPMGDREMNTEAFF. The CDR3 DNA reads TGCGCCAGCAGCTTCCCCATGGGGGACAGAGAAATGAACACTGAAGCTTTCTTT.